Listed here are 17 T cell receptor beta chains from one sample, sequenced in a study of T cells in Graves' hyperthyroidism and ophthalmopathy. Amplification of TCR beta CDR3 regions used RNA as the template. Initially, a first-round RT-PCR of the TCR CDR3 employed the HTBI primer set. One entry per CDR3 protein results from TCRdb running MiXCR on the multiplex PCR reads. The table has roughly 200,000 distinct CDR3 sequences, around a sixth seen once. The sample taken for sequencing was blood. The receptors shown here come from a woman in her forties or fifties with Graves' hyperthyroidism.

This clonotype was observed many times. This rearrangement joins TRBV20-1 to TRBJ1-1; D not resolved. V shed 1 base and J shed 0 bases, with 12 bases lying between them. Germline V gene sequence: CDR1 DFQATT, CDR2 SNEGSKA (reference sequence). CDR3 size: 15 residues. The CDR3 sequence is CSARVREVMNTEAFF. CDR3 DNA: TGCAGTGCTAGAGTGAGGGAGGTAATGAACACTGAAGCTTTCTTT.

This clonotype was counted at least ten times. The chain recombines TRBV28 with TRBJ2-7; D is unresolved. Germline V gene lookup returns CDR1 MDHEN and CDR2 SYDVKM. CDR3 size: 11 residues. Trimming shortened V by 8 bases and J by 4 bases, and 9 bases separated the two germline ends. This CDR3 is CASGFVYEQYF. CDR3 sequence (DNA): TGTGCCAGCGGGTTTGTTTACGAGCAGTACTTC.

This clonotype was recorded at least ten times. The DNA of the CDR3 is TGTGCCAGCAGCTCTCGACTAGCGGGAGGAATAGATACGCAGTATTTT. Its translation is CASSSRLAGGIDTQYF. The genes are TRBV7-3 and TRBJ2-3, with 13 bases that match TRBD2. V was pared by 4 bases and J by 5 bases, with 6 bases of the junction left unmatched. This CDR3 is 16 amino acids long. Germline CDR1 reads SGHTA; CDR2 reads FQGTGA. Full variable domain (missing parts from reference TRBV7-3 and TRBJ2-3): GAGVSQTPSNKVTEKGKYVELRCDPISGHTALYWYRQSLGQGPEFLIYFQGTGAADDSGLPNDRFFAVRPEGSVSTLKIQRTERGDSAVYLCASSSRLAGGIDTQYFGPGTRLTVL.

This clonotype was found many times. The chain links TRBV24-1 to TRBJ2-1; D ambiguous. This CDR3 has 18 amino acids. V was trimmed by 3 bases and J by 7 bases, leaving 24 bases between them. Germline-derived CDR1 and CDR2 are KGHDR and SFDVKD. The CDR3 DNA is TGTGCCACCAGTGATACAACGGGCTCCCTAAGGGCGACGAATGAGCAGTTCTTC. Protein product: CATSDTTGSLRATNEQFF.

The chain recombines TRBV4-2 with TRBJ2-3; 7 bases agree with TRBD2. CDR1 and CDR2 (germline): LGHNA, YNFKEQ. V was clipped by 4 bases and J by 5 bases; unmatched bases: 12. This CDR3 has 16 residues. The CDR3 sequence is CASSPSGGGPGDTQYF. CDR3 coding DNA: TGTGCCAGCAGCCCTTCGGGGGGAGGGCCCGGAGATACGCAGTATTTT.

The rearrangement joins TRBV7-8 to TRBJ2-7, with 9 positions matching TRBD2. The V gene's germline CDR1 is SGHVS and CDR2 FQNEAQ. The CDR3 totals 17 residues. V lost 4 bases to trimming and J lost 2 bases; unmatched junction nucleotides: 12. The CDR3 sequence is CASSSRRGLAGTYEQYF. The CDR3 DNA reads as TGTGCCAGCAGCTCCCGGAGGGGTCTAGCGGGAACCTACGAGCAGTACTTC. Using reference TRBV7-8 and TRBJ2-7 for the parts outside the CDR3, the full variable domain is GAGVSQSPRYKVAKRGQDVALRCDPISGHVSLFWYQQALGQGPEFLTYFQNEAQLDKSGLPSDRFFAERPEGSVSTLKIQRTQQEDSAVYLCASSSRRGLAGTYEQYFGPGTRLTVT.

With regard to this clonotype: Being one base from a much bigger clone, this may be a read error. The chain joins TRBV11-3 to TRBJ1-6, with D tentatively TRBD1 (5 bases). Germline V gene data show CDR1 as SGHNT and CDR2 as YENEEA. The CDR3 runs to 17 residues. The chain's CDR3 is CANSLSKNGAHNSPLHF. CDR3 nucleotides: TGTGCCAACAGCCTGTCTAAGAACGGGGCCCATAATTCACCCCTCCACTTT.

This rearrangement joins TRBV28 to TRBJ2-7; D uncertain. This CDR3 region has 15 residues. V dropped 7 bases and J dropped 1 base, with 17 bases sitting between them. Germline CDR1 and CDR2: MDHEN and SYDVKM. CDR3 in amino acids: CASTVVSPLSYEQYF. DNA of the CDR3: TGTGCCAGCACGGTCGTCTCTCCTTTATCCTACGAGCAGTACTTC.

This clonotype was found many times. J is TRBJ2-5 and V is TRBV7-3; D uncertain. Trimming took 4 bases from V and 1 from J, leaving 7 bases between them. CDR3 size: 13 residues. CDR1 and CDR2 (germline): SGHTA, FQGTGA. This CDR3 reads CASSWLAQETQYF. The CDR3, as DNA: TGTGCCAGCAGCTGGTTAGCCCAAGAGACCCAGTACTTC.

On this clonotype itself: A read error may be the cause here, since a much bigger clone is one base away. The CDR3 DNA reads as TGCAGTGCTAGAGGGGCGGAAAGTAGCGGGCTCACCTACGAGCAGTACTTC. Translating gives CSARGAESSGLTYEQYF. V and J are TRBV20-1 and TRBJ2-7, with 7 bases lining up with TRBD2. V dropped 1 base and J dropped 2; count of bases not matched to a gene: 14. CDR1 DFQATT and CDR2 SNEGSKA come from the germline V gene (reference sequence). This CDR3 spans 17 amino acids.

This clonotype has at least ten counts. The chain recombines TRBV20-1 with TRBJ2-1; 7 bases agree with TRBD2. The V and J ends lost 4 bases and 0 bases, in that order; junction bases with no gene match: 6. The germline V gene encodes CDR1 DFQATT and CDR2 SNEGSKA (reference sequence). This CDR3 region has 15 residues. The DNA for the CDR3 is TGCAGTGCTACCACTAGCGCGACCTCCTACAATGAGCAGTTCTTC. Residues: CSATTSATSYNEQFF.

This clonotype was seen a handful of times. This chain uses TRBV10-3 with TRBJ2-1; no clear D. V lost 7 bases and J 5 bases, leaving 6 bases between the germline ends. Germline CDR1 reads ENHRY; CDR2 reads SYGVKD. This CDR3 comprises 11 residues. The CDR3 sequence: CAIIGNNEQFF. For the CDR3, the DNA is TGTGCCATCATAGGGAACAATGAGCAGTTCTTC.

Many counts were recorded for this clonotype. The chain recombines TRBV7-8 with TRBJ2-7, with 8 bases aligning to TRBD2. The V gene's germline CDR1 is SGHVS and CDR2 FQNEAQ. Trimming took 4 bases from V and 3 from J; bases not matched to a gene: 11. This CDR3 spans 16 amino acids. The CDR3 sequence is CASSYSGGEELYEQYF. The CDR3 DNA follows: TGTGCCAGCAGCTACTCGGGGGGGGAGGAACTCTACGAGCAGTACTTC. The full variable domain, in which reference TRBV7-8 and TRBJ2-7 provide the parts outside the CDR3, is GAGVSQSPRYKVAKRGQDVALRCDPISGHVSLFWYQQALGQGPEFLTYFQNEAQLDKSGLPSDRFFAERPEGSVSTLKIQRTQQEDSAVYLCASSYSGGEELYEQYFGPGTRLTVT.

This clonotype was recorded at least ten times. The V and J genes are TRBV27 and TRBJ2-1; 14 bases are a match to TRBD2. Trimming cost V 6 bases and J 9 bases; bases outside gene matches: 7. This CDR3 contains 15 residues. Germline CDR1 MNHEY, CDR2 SMNVEV (reference sequence). CDR3 in DNA: TGTGCCAGCAGGGAAGGGACTAGCGGGAGATTTGAGCAGTTCTTC. This gives the protein CASREGTSGRFEQFF.

This clonotype was seen a few times. The rearrangement joins TRBV6-4 to TRBJ1-4; a possible D gene is TRBD1 (6 bases). Germline V gives CDR1 MRHNA, CDR2 SNTAGT. V dropped 6 bases and J dropped 7 bases, with 18 bases sitting between them. CDR3 size: 15 residues. CDR3 protein: CASSAGTTGGEKLFF. In DNA form, the CDR3 reads TGTGCCAGCAGCGCAGGGACAACGGGGGGTGAAAAACTGTTTTTT.

This clonotype has only a few counts. The chain has TRBV7-9 and TRBJ1-1; TRBD1 matches at 8 bases. V was pared by 0 bases and J by 6 bases, with 6 bases of the junction left unmatched. The germline V gene has CDR1 SEHNR and CDR2 FQNEAQ (reference sequence). The CDR3 has 15 residues. DNA of the CDR3: TGTGCCAGCAGCTTAGCTGTACAGGGGGTCCCTGAAGCTTTCTTT. Its protein is CASSLAVQGVPEAFF.

The chain links TRBV29-1 to TRBJ2-5; tentative D call: TRBD1 (6 bases). Germline V lookup: CDR1 SQVTM, CDR2 ANQGSEA. V dropped 7 bases and J dropped 0 bases, with 9 bases sitting between them. The CDR3 sequence is 12 residues long. CDR3 DNA: TGCAGCGGTCGGGACAACCAAGAGACCCAGTACTTC. This encodes CSGRDNQETQYF.